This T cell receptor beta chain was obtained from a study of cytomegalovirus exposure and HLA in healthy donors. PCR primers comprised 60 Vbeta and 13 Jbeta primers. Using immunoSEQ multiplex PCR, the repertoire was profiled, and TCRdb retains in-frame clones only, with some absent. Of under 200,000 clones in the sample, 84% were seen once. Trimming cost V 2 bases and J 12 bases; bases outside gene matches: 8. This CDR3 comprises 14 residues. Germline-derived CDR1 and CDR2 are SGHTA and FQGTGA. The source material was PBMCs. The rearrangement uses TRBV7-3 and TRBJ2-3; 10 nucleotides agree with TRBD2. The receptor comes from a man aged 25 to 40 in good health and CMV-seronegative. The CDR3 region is CASSLRASGREQYF. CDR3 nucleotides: TGTGCCAGCAGCTTACGAGCTAGCGGGAGAGAACAGTATTTT. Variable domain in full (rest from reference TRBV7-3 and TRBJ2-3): GAGVSQTPSNKVTEKGKYVELRCDPISGHTALYWYRQSLGQGPEFLIYFQGTGAADDSGLPNDRFFAVRPEGSVSTLKIQRTERGDSAVYLCASSLRASGREQYFGPGTRLTVL.